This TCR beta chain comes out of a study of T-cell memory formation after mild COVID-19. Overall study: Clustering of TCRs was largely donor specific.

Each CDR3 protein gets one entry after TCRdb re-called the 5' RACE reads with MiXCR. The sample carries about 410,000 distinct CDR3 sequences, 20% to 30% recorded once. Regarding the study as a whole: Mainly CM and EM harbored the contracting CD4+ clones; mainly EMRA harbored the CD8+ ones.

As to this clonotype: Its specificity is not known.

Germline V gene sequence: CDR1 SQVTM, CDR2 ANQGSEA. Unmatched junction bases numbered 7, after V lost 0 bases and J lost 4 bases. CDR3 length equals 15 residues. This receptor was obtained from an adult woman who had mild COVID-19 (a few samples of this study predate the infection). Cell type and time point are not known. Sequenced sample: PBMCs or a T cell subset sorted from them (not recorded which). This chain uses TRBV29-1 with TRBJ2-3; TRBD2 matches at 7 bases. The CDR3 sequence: CSVEDGGGVADTQYF. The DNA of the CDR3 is TGCAGCGTTGAAGATGGGGGGGGAGTCGCAGATACGCAGTATTTT.